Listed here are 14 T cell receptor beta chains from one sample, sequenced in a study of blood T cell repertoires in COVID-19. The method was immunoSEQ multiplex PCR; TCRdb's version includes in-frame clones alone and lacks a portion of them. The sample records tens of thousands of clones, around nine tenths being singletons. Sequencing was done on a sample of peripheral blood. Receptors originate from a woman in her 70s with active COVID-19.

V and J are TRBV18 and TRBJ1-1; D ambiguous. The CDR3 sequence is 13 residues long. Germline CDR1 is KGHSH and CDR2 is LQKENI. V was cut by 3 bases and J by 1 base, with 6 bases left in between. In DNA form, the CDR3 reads TGTGCCAGCTCACCCGCGGCGAACACTGAAGCTTTCTTT. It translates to CASSPAANTEAFF.

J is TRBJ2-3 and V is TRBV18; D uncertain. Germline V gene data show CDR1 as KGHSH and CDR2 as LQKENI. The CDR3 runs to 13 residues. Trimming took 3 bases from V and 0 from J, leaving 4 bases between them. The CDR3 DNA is TGTGCCAGCTCACCCCAAAGCACAGATACGCAGTATTTT. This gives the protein CASSPQSTDTQYF. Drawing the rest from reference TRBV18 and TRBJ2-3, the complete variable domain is NAGVMQNPRHLVRRRGQEARLRCSPMKGHSHVYWYRQLPEEGLKFMVYLQKENIIDESGMPKERFSAEFPKEGPSILRIQQVVRGDSAAYFCASSPQSTDTQYFGPGTRLTVL.

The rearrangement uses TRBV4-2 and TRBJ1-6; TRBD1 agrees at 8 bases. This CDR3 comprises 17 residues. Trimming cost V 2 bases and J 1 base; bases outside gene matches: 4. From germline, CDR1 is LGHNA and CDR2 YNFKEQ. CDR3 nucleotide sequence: TGTGCCAGCAGCCAACCGACAGGGGTTTCCTATAATTCACCCCTCCACTTT. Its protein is CASSQPTGVSYNSPLHF.

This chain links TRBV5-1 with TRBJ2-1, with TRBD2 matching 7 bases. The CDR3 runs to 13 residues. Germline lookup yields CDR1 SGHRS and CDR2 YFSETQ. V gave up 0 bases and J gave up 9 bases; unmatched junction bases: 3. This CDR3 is CASSLEGRGEQFF. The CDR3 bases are TGCGCCAGCAGCTTGGAGGGGAGGGGTGAGCAGTTCTTC.

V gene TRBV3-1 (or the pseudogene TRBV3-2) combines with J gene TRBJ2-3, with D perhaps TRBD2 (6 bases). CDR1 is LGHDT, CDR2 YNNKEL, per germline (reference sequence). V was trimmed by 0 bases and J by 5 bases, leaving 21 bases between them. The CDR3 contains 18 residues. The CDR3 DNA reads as TGTGCCAGCAGCCAAGATGGGGCCGGAGGGCGTTTACAAGATACGCAGTATTTT. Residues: CASSQDGAGGRLQDTQYF.

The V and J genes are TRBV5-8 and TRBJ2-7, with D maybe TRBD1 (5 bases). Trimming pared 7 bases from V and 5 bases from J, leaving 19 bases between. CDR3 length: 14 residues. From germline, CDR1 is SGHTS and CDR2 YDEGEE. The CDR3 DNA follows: TGTGCCAGCCTCCCGACGGAGCCCAGGGACGAGCAGTACTTC. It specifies CASLPTEPRDEQYF.

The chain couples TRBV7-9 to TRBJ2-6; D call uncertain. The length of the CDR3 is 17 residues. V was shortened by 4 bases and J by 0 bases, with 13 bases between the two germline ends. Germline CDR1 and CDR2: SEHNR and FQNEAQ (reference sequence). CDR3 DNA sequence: TGTGCCAGCAGCTCTCGAATTCCCTACTCTGGGGCCAACGTCCTGACTTTC. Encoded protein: CASSSRIPYSGANVLTF.

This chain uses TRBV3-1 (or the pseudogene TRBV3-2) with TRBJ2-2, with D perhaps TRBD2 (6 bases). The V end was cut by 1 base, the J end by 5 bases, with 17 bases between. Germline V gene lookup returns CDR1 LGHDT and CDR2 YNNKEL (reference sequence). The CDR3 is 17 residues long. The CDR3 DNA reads TGTGCCAGCAGCCAAGGCCGGGGGTGGAGAGTAACCGGGGAGCTGTTTTTT. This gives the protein CASSQGRGWRVTGELFF.

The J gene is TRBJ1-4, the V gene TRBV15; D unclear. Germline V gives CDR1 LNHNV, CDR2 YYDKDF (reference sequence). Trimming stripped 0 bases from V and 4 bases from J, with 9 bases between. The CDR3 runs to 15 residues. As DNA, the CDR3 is TGTGCCACCAGCAGAGATCCGGGGAGTAATGAAAAACTGTTTTTT. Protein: CATSRDPGSNEKLFF.

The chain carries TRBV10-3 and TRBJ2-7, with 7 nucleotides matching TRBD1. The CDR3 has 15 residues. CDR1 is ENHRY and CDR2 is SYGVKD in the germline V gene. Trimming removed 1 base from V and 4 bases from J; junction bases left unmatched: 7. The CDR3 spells CAISEWGTVLYEQYF. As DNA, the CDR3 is TGTGCCATCAGTGAGTGGGGGACAGTTCTATACGAGCAGTACTTC.

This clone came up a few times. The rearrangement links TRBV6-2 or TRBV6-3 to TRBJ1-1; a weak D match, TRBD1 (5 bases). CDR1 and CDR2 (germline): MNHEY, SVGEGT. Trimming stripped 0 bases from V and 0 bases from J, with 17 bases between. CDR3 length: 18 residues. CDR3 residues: CASSYSAQQGALNTEAFF. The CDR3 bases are TGTGCCAGCAGTTACTCTGCCCAGCAGGGCGCCCTGAACACTGAAGCTTTCTTT.

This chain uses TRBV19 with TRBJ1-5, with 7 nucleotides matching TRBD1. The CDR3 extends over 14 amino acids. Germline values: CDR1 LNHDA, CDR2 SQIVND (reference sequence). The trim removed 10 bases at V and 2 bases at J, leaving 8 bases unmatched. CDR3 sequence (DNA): TGTGCCACCAACGACAGGGTCGGCAATCAGCCCCAGCATTTT. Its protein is CATNDRVGNQPQHF.

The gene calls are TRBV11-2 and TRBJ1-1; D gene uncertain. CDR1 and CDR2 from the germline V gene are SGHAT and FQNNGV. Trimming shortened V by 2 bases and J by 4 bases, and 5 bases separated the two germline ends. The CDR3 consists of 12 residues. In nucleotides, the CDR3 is TGTGCCAGCAGCTTATATCCCACTGAAGCTTTCTTT. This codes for CASSLYPTEAFF.

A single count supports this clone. The CDR3 DNA reads as TGTGCCAGCAGCGGCATACCGGGACTAGCGGGGGGATACACCGGGGAGCTGTTTTTT. Its protein product is CASSGIPGLAGGYTGELFF. This chain uses TRBV5-6 with TRBJ2-2; 15 nucleotides align to TRBD2. The V segment lost 4 bases and the J segment 3 bases; nucleotides outside the gene matches: 10. In germline, CDR1 is SGHDT, CDR2 YYEEEE. The CDR3 covers 19 residues.